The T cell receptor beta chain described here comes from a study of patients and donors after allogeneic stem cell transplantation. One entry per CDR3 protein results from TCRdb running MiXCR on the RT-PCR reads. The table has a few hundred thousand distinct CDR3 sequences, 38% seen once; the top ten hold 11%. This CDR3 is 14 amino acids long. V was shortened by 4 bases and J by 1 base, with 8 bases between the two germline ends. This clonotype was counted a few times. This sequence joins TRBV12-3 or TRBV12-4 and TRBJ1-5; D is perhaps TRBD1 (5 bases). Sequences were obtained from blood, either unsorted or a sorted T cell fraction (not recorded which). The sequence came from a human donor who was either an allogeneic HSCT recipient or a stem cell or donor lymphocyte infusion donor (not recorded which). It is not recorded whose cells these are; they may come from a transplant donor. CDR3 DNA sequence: TGTGCCAGCAGTTCCGACAGAAGCAATCAGCCCCAGCATTTT. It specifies CASSSDRSNQPQHF.